This entry concerns a single T cell receptor (beta chain). The antigen is unknown. The data originate from a study of T cells in Graves' hyperthyroidism and ophthalmopathy. RNA transcripts were the template for amplifying TCR beta CDR3 regions. The TCR CDR3 was amplified in a first-round RT-PCR using the HTBI primer set. TCRdb re-called the multiplex PCR reads through MiXCR, storing one row per CDR3 protein. The data show hundreds of thousands of distinct CDR3 sequences, under 25% seen once. Study-wide points: In the blood, most expanded thyroid clonotypes above 0.001 appeared as well.

Among ophthalmopathy patients, the Clinical Activity Score reached at least 3, the NOSPECS grade reached at least 4, and duration remained under 3 months. The CDR3 spans 19 residues. The germline V gene encodes CDR1 MDHEN and CDR2 SYDVKM. V was pared by 6 bases and J by 2 bases, with 23 bases between. The chain links TRBV28 to TRBJ2-6; no clear D. This TCR was sampled from a man under 40 with Graves' ophthalmopathy. The sequencing sample was made of blood. The CDR3 here is CASSHFSISNMPGANVLTF. For the CDR3, the DNA is TGTGCCAGCAGCCACTTTTCGATTTCGAATATGCCTGGGGCCAACGTCCTGACTTTC.